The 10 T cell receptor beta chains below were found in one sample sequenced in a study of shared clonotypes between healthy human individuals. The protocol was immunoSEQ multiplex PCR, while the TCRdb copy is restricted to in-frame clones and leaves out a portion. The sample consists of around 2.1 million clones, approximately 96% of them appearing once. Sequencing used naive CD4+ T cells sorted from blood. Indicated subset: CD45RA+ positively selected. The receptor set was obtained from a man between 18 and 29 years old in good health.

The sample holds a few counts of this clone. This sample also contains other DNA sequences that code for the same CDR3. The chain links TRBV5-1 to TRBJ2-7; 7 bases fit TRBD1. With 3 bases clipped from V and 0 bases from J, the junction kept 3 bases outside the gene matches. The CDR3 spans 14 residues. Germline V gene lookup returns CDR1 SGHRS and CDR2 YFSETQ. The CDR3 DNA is TGCGCCAGCAGCTCGACAGGGAGCTCCTACGAGCAGTACTTC. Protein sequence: CASSSTGSSYEQYF. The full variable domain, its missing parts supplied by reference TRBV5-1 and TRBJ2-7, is KAGVTQTPRYLIKTRGQQVTLSCSPISGHRSVSWYQQTPGQGLQFLFEYFSETQRNKGNFPGRFSGRQFSNSRSEMNVSTLELGDSALYLCASSSTGSSYEQYFGPGTRLTVT.

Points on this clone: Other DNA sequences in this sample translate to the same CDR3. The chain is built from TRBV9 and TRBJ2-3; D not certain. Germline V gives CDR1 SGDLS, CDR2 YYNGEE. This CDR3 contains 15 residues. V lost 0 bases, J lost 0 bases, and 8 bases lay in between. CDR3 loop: CASSVEDSSTDTQYF. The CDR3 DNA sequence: TGTGCCAGCAGCGTAGAGGATTCTAGCACAGATACGCAGTATTTT.

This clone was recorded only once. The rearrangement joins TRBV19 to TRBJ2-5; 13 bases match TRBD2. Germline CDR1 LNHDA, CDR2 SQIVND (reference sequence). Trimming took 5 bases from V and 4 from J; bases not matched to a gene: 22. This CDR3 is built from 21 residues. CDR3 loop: CASSHLWVTSGGVPRRETQYF. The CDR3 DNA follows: TGTGCCAGTAGTCACCTCTGGGTCACTAGCGGGGGGGTCCCGCGCAGAGAGACCCAGTACTTC.

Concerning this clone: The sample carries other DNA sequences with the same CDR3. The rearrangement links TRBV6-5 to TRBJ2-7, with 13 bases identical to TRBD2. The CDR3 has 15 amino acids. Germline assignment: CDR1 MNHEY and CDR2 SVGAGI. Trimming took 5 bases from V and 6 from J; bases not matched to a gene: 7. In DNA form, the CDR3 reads TGTGCCAGCAGTAGAGGACTAGCGGGAGTAGGCGAGCAGTACTTC. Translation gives CASSRGLAGVGEQYF.

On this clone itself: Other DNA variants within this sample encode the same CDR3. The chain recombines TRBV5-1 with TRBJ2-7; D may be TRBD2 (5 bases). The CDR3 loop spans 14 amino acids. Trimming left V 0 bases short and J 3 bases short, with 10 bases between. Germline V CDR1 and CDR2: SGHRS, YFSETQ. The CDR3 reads CASSLDGLNYEQYF. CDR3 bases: TGCGCCAGCAGCTTGGACGGACTTAACTACGAGCAGTACTTC.

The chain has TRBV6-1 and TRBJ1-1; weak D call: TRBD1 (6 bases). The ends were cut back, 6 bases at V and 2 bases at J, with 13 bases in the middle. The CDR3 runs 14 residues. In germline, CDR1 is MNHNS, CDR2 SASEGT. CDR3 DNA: TGTGCCAGCAGCACAGGGTCTTATAACACTGAAGCTTTCTTT. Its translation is CASSTGSYNTEAFF.

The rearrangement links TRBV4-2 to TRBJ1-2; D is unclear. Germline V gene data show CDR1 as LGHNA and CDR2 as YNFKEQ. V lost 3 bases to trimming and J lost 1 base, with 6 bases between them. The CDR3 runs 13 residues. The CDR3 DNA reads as TGTGCCAGCAGCCAGGTGCTTAACTATGGCTACACCTTC. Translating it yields CASSQVLNYGYTF.

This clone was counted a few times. The CDR3 reads CASRNYNSPLHF. The CDR3 DNA reads TGTGCCAGCAGGAATTATAATTCACCCCTCCACTTT. The chain is built from TRBV27 and TRBJ1-6; D remains ambiguous. This CDR3 comprises 12 residues. In germline, CDR1 is MNHEY, CDR2 SMNVEV (reference sequence). Trimming left V 6 bases short and J 4 bases short, with 4 bases between.

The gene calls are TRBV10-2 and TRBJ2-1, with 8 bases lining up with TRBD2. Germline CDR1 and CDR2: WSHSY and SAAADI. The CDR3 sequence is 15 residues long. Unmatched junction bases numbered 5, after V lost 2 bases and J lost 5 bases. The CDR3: CASSENKGLDNEQFF. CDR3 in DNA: TGCGCCAGCAGTGAGAATAAGGGACTAGACAATGAGCAGTTCTTC.

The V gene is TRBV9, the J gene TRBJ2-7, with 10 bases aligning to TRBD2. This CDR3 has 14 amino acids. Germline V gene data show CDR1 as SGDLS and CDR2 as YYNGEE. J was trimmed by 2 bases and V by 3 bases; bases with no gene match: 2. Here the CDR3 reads CASSASGGAYEQYF. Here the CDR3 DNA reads TGTGCCAGCAGCGCTAGCGGGGGAGCCTACGAGCAGTACTTC.